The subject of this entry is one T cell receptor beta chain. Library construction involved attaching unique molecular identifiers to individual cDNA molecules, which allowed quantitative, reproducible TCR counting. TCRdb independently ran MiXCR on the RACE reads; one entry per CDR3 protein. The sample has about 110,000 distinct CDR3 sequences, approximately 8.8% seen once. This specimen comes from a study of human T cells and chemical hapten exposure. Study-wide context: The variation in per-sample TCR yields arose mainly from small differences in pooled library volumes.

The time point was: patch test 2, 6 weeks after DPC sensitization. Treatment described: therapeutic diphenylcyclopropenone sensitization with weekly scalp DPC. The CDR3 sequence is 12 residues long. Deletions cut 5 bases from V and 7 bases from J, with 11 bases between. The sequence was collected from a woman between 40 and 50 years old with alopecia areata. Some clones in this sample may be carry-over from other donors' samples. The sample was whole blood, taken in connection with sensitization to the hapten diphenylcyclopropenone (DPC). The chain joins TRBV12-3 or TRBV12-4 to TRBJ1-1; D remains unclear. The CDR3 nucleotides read TGTGCCAGCAGTAAGAACAAGGGTGAAGCTTTCTTT. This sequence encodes CASSKNKGEAFF.